The clone carrying this T cell receptor beta chain appeared once. Its specificity is unknown. A junction boundary mismatches the germline segment, possibly from a read error. The source of the sample is a study of OX40 agonist ivuxolimab in advanced cancers. Overall study context: Patients received ivuxolimab, an intravenous treatment, every 2 weeks at 0.01 to 10 mg/kg. Eligibility rules accepted prior anti-PD-1, anti-PD-L1 or anti-CTLA-4 therapy, and approximately 40% had some. Study-level results: At 0.1 to 3.0 mg/kg, clonal expansion of CD4+ and CD8+ blood T cells had occurred by week 6.

Data came from immunoSEQ multiplex PCR; TCRdb stores just in-frame clones and leaves some out. There are around 76,000 clones in the sample; roughly 90% occur only once, and more than 8.5% lies in the top ten. The CDR3 is 14 amino acids. Germline V gene data show CDR1 as SSHAT and CDR2 as FNYEAQ (reference sequence). V usage is TRBV7-7 and J usage is TRBJ2-1; the match to TRBD2 covers 7 bases. The receptor's source is an adult with an advanced solid tumor such as melanoma, head and neck, liver or kidney cancer. The material was CD4+ or CD8+ T cells sorted from blood, obtained in a trial of the OX40 agonist ivuxolimab. CDR3 nucleotides: TGTGCTAGCAGCTTGAGCGGGACGCTCAATGAGCAGTTCTTC. Translation gives CASSLSGTLNEQFF.